This T cell receptor beta chain was captured by sequencing in a study of blood T cell repertoires in COVID-19. Repertoires were generated with immunoSEQ multiplex PCR, while TCRdb's copy carries only in-frame clones and drops some. The data hold 130,000 to 150,000 clones, with over 80% observed a single time. This clone was recorded at least ten times. Donors of Cohort 3 who recovered were those that had two negative PCRs, clearance, or symptom resolution. Germline V gene sequence: CDR1 SGHNT, CDR2 YYREEE (reference sequence). V was clipped by 3 bases and J by 6 bases, with 16 bases between them. CDR3 length: 14 amino acids.

The source of this sequence is a man in his 60s who had recovered from COVID-19. The chain joins TRBV5-4 to TRBJ2-7, with D tentatively TRBD2 (7 bases). Material for sequencing was PBMCs or T cells enriched from blood (not recorded which). The CDR3 here is CASSWGPSGPEQYF. The CDR3 DNA sequence: TGTGCCAGCAGCTGGGGGCCTAGCGGTCCCGAGCAGTACTTC.